Each of the 11 T cell receptor beta chains below was sequenced from the same sample in a study of CD8 T cells in Susac syndrome. Random hexamers were used to reverse transcribe an amount of about 0.5 to 1 ug RNA. TCRdb re-called the immunoSEQ multiplex PCR reads through MiXCR, storing one row per CDR3 protein. The data show 75,000 to 95,000 distinct CDR3 sequences, with roughly 95% seen just once and roughly 0.62% held by the top ten. Sequences were obtained from CD8+ T cells from PBMCs. These receptors all stem from a human donor with Susac syndrome.

This chain uses TRBV7-3 with TRBJ1-1, with D unresolved. Germline lookup yields CDR1 SGHTA and CDR2 FQGTGA. The CDR3 is made up of 16 amino acids. Trimming took off 5 bases at V and 0 bases at J, with 16 bases between the two ends. The CDR3: CASSPLGSTLNTEAFF. CDR3 bases: TGTGCCAGCAGCCCACTGGGCAGTACCTTGAACACTGAAGCTTTCTTT.

The V call is TRBV6-2 or TRBV6-3, the J call TRBJ2-1; D may be TRBD2 (6 bases). Between the trimmed V and J ends, which lost 2 bases and 4 bases, there was a span of 9 bases. Germline V CDR1 and CDR2: MNHEY, SVGEGT. There are 14 residues in the CDR3. CDR3 sequence (DNA): TGTGCCAGCAGTTACGGCGGGGTTTACAATGAGCAGTTCTTC. Its translation: CASSYGGVYNEQFF.

This chain links TRBV25-1 with TRBJ1-1, with 7 bases lining up with TRBD1. J gave up 2 bases and V 4 bases, and 13 bases lay outside the gene matches. There are 17 residues in the CDR3. Germline CDR1 is MGHDK and CDR2 is SYGVNS. The CDR3 spells CASSAQTGFRPNTEAFF. For the CDR3, the DNA is TGTGCCAGCAGTGCCCAGACAGGGTTTAGGCCCAACACTGAAGCTTTCTTT.

The genes are TRBV15 and TRBJ2-1, with 10 positions matching TRBD1. This CDR3 is 16 amino acids long. Germline CDR1 reads LNHNV; CDR2 reads YYDKDF (reference sequence). V lost 0 bases and J lost 3; bases outside the gene matches: 2. CDR3 amino acids: CATSRDDRGLYNEQFF. The CDR3 DNA is TGTGCCACCAGCAGAGATGACAGGGGGCTCTACAATGAGCAGTTCTTC.

This chain uses TRBV20-1 with TRBJ2-1; D not certain. The V end lost 2 bases, the J end lost 5 bases, and 7 bases lay between the germline ends. Per germline, CDR1 DFQATT and CDR2 SNEGSKA (reference sequence). The CDR3 covers 12 residues. CDR3 nucleotides: TGCAGTGCTAGACAAGGGCACAATGAGCAGTTCTTC. It encodes CSARQGHNEQFF.

The J gene is TRBJ1-1, the V gene TRBV20-1; D call uncertain. CDR3 length equals 12 residues. V shed 3 bases and J shed 11 bases, with 16 bases lying between them. CDR1 and CDR2 (germline): DFQATT, SNEGSKA (reference sequence). The DNA for the CDR3 is TGCAGTGCTAGGAACCAGGAGATCGACGCTTTCTTT. Protein product: CSARNQEIDAFF.

The rearrangement uses TRBV13 and TRBJ2-7; maybe TRBD1 (5 bases). V dropped 5 bases and J dropped 2 bases, with 10 bases sitting between them. This CDR3 contains 13 residues. Germline V gene data show CDR1 as PRHDT and CDR2 as FYEKMQ (reference sequence). The CDR3 sequence is CASSPRAAYEQYF. CDR3 coding DNA: TGTGCCAGCAGCCCCAGGGCCGCCTACGAGCAGTACTTC.

The chain combines TRBV29-1 with TRBJ2-1; no reliable D call. This CDR3 contains 12 residues. Germline loops: CDR1 SQVTM, CDR2 ANQGSEA. Trimming pared 3 bases from V and 6 bases from J, leaving 9 bases between. The CDR3 DNA reads TGCAGCGTTGAGATTGTCCCCAATGAGCAGTTCTTC. Translating it yields CSVEIVPNEQFF.

A single count supports this clonotype. The V gene is TRBV29-1, the J gene TRBJ2-3; TRBD1 or TRBD2 may be the D gene (5 bases each). This CDR3 contains 15 residues. Trimming removed 4 bases from V and 0 bases from J, with 14 bases in between. The V gene's germline CDR1 is SQVTM and CDR2 ANQGSEA. The CDR3 loop reads CSVVPGAFSTDTQYF. CDR3 coding DNA: TGCAGCGTTGTCCCCGGGGCGTTTAGCACAGATACGCAGTATTTT.

The rearrangement links TRBV20-1 to TRBJ1-1, with D tentatively TRBD1 (5 bases). V was clipped by 6 bases and J by 7 bases, with 15 bases between them. Germline V gives CDR1 DFQATT, CDR2 SNEGSKA (reference sequence). The CDR3 has 12 amino acids. CDR3 sequence (DNA): TGCAGTGCCCTCTCACAGGTGAATGAAGCTTTCTTT. This sequence encodes CSALSQVNEAFF.

The rearrangement links TRBV20-1 to TRBJ1-1, with 10 nucleotides matching TRBD1. Germline V CDR1 and CDR2: DFQATT, SNEGSKA (reference sequence). The CDR3 totals 15 residues. Losses at the gene ends were 3 bases for V and 2 bases for J; bases not matched to a gene: 6. Here the CDR3 reads CSASPGQGSNTEAFF. The CDR3 nucleotides are TGCAGTGCTAGTCCGGGACAGGGGAGTAACACTGAAGCTTTCTTT.